A single sample gave rise to the 26 T cell receptor beta chains below, sequenced in a study of PD-L1 blockade in urothelial cancer. This sample's time point: peripheral blood 6 weeks after treatment start. Method: immunoSEQ multiplex PCR; TCRdb's copy keeps in-frame clones and lacks some. Among around 49,000 clones listed, almost 85% were seen once. The sequenced sample was PBMCs, obtained around atezolizumab (anti-PD-L1) treatment. These receptors originate from a man aged 60 to 75 with urothelial cancer.

The chain links TRBV5-8 to TRBJ2-2; 8 positions agree with TRBD1. The ends lost 4 bases at V and 7 bases at J; junction bases unmatched: 12. The CDR3 totals 16 residues. Germline V gene sequence: CDR1 SGHTS, CDR2 YDEGEE. DNA of the CDR3: TGTGCCAGCAGCCCATGGAGGCAGGGGGCCATCGGGGAGCTGTTTTTT. It codes for CASSPWRQGAIGELFF. Full variable domain (rest looked up from reference TRBV5-8 and TRBJ2-2): EAGVTQSPTHLIKTRGQQATLRCSPISGHTSVYWYQQALGLGLQFLLWYDEGEERNRGNFPPRFSGRQFPNYSSELNVNALELEDSALYLCASSPWRQGAIGELFFGEGSRLTVL.

The chain combines TRBV5-4 with TRBJ2-5, with 8 bases aligning to TRBD2. Germline V gene lookup returns CDR1 SGHNT and CDR2 YYREEE (reference sequence). The CDR3 covers 16 residues. The junction had 5 bases not matched to a gene; V was cut back by 0 bases and J by 1 base. The CDR3 sequence is CASSLEGTRTQETQYF. The CDR3 DNA reads as TGTGCCAGCAGCTTGGAAGGGACTAGAACCCAAGAGACCCAGTACTTC.

This clone was observed once. The chain joins TRBV18 to TRBJ1-2; TRBD1 aligns across 10 bases. V shed 4 bases, J shed 3 bases, and the junction held 2 bases outside the gene matches. CDR1 is KGHSH, CDR2 LQKENI, per germline. This CDR3 spans 14 amino acids. The chain's CDR3 is CASSRDRGDYGYTF. CDR3 in DNA: TGTGCCAGCTCACGGGACAGGGGCGACTATGGCTACACCTTC.

Remarks on this clone: This sample also contains other DNA sequences that code for the same CDR3. The rearrangement uses TRBV12-5 and TRBJ2-5; weak D call: TRBD2 (5 bases). The germline V gene has CDR1 LGHNT and CDR2 FRNRAP. The V end lost 2 bases, the J end lost 4 bases, and 20 bases lay between the germline ends. The CDR3 is 17 residues long. CDR3 sequence reads: CASGLTTGCSSSETQYF. DNA for the CDR3: TGTGCTAGTGGTTTGACTACGGGGTGCTCGTCTTCAGAGACCCAGTACTTC.

The rearrangement joins TRBV11-3 to TRBJ2-7; D might be TRBD2 (6 bases). Germline CDR1 and CDR2: SGHNT and YENEEA. This CDR3 region has 15 residues. V was trimmed by 0 bases and J by 4 bases, leaving 13 bases between them. The CDR3 loop is CASSLEAGTGYEQYF. Written as DNA, the CDR3 is TGTGCCAGCAGCTTAGAGGCGGGGACGGGATACGAGCAGTACTTC.

The chain recombines TRBV5-5 with TRBJ2-7; 8 bases map to TRBD1. The CDR3 sequence is 16 residues long. The germline V gene encodes CDR1 SGHKS and CDR2 YYEKEE (reference sequence). After removal of 8 bases from V and 7 bases from J, the junction contained 20 bases not matched to a gene. CDR3 region: CASHTGAGGAGREQYF. As DNA, the CDR3 is TGTGCCAGTCACACCGGGGCAGGGGGCGCCGGGCGGGAGCAGTACTTC. The full variable domain, its missing parts supplied by reference TRBV5-5 and TRBJ2-7, is DAGVTQSPTHLIKTRGQQVTLRCSPISGHKSVSWYQQVLGQGPQFIFQYYEKEERGRGNFPDRFSARQFPNYSSELNVNALLLGDSALYLCASHTGAGGAGREQYFGPGTRLTVT.

The chain uses TRBV10-1 and TRBJ1-1; 10 bases line up with TRBD1. The trim removed 6 bases at V and 3 bases at J, leaving 16 bases unmatched. Germline-derived CDR1 and CDR2 are WNHNN and SYGVQD (reference sequence). CDR3 size: 18 residues. The CDR3 loop reads CASREKGQGGVKHTEAFF. CDR3 nucleotides: TGCGCCAGCAGGGAAAAAGGACAGGGGGGAGTAAAGCACACTGAAGCTTTCTTT.

This clone was seen more than once but under ten times. Written as DNA, the CDR3 is TGTGCCAGCAGCTCCGGACAGAGCACAGATACGCAGTATTTT. Its translation is CASSSGQSTDTQYF. The chain carries TRBV13 and TRBJ2-3, with TRBD1 as a possible D gene (6 bases). The CDR3 spans 14 residues. The V end lost 4 bases, the J end lost 0 bases, and 8 bases lay between the germline ends. Germline values: CDR1 PRHDT, CDR2 FYEKMQ (reference sequence).

In its sample, this clone was seen a few times. The chain combines TRBV29-1 with TRBJ2-2; 9 bases are shared with TRBD2. The germline gives CDR1 SQVTM, CDR2 ANQGSEA. The J segment lost 4 bases and the V segment lost 4 bases, leaving 4 bases of the junction unmatched. The CDR3 consists of 14 residues. The CDR3 protein is CSVGTSGLTGELFF. Here the CDR3 DNA reads TGCAGCGTTGGTACTAGCGGGCTCACCGGGGAGCTGTTTTTT.

This sequence joins TRBV6-1 and TRBJ1-2; 8 bases align to TRBD1. The CDR3 spans 15 residues. Per the germline V gene, CDR1 is MNHNS and CDR2 is SASEGT. V lost 3 bases, J lost 8 bases, and 11 bases stayed unmatched. CDR3 DNA: TGTGCCAGCAGTGATCTCGGCAGGGGGCTTGGGGGCTACACCTTC. This sequence encodes CASSDLGRGLGGYTF.

This clone showed up just once. The gene calls are TRBV5-1 and TRBJ2-3; 7 bases match TRBD2. CDR1 and CDR2 (germline): SGHRS, YFSETQ. The CDR3 has 14 amino acids. The V segment lost 0 bases and the J segment 3 bases; nucleotides outside the gene matches: 1. The CDR3 bases are TGCGCCAGCAGCTTGGGCGGGGGAACAGATACGCAGTATTTT. Translated: CASSLGGGTDTQYF.

The chain is built from TRBV28 and TRBJ2-7; no clear D gene. Germline values: CDR1 MDHEN, CDR2 SYDVKM. V was clipped by 2 bases and J by 2 bases, with 4 bases between them. The CDR3 runs 12 residues. The CDR3 nucleotides read TGTGCCAGCAGTTTACAGGCCTACGAGCAGTACTTC. Translating it yields CASSLQAYEQYF. Complete variable domain (other parts from reference TRBV28 and TRBJ2-7): DVKVTQSSRYLVKRTGEKVFLECVQDMDHENMFWYRQDPGLGLRLIYFSYDVKMKEKGDIPEGYSVSREKKERFSLILESASTNQTSMYLCASSLQAYEQYFGPGTRLTVT.

This CDR3 reads CASSSTRGYEQYF. The CDR3 DNA reads TGTGCCAGCAGCTCGACTAGAGGCTACGAGCAGTACTTC. The chain joins TRBV7-9 to TRBJ2-7, with D possibly being TRBD2 (6 bases). The CDR3 contains 13 residues. V was shortened by 4 bases and J by 3 bases, with 10 bases between the two germline ends. Germline CDR1 reads SEHNR; CDR2 reads FQNEAQ (reference sequence).

There are a few counts of this clone. The J gene is TRBJ1-1, the V gene TRBV30, with D possibly matching TRBD1 (5 bases). The CDR3 spans 12 residues. Trimming removed 5 bases from V and 6 bases from J, with 13 bases in between. Germline-derived CDR1 and CDR2 are GTSNPN and SVGIG (reference sequence). The CDR3: CAWGARDAEAFF. CDR3 DNA sequence: TGTGCCTGGGGGGCTAGAGACGCTGAAGCTTTCTTT.

The V call is TRBV29-1, the J call TRBJ2-3; D ambiguous. Per the germline V gene, CDR1 is SQVTM and CDR2 is ANQGSEA. Trimming pared 4 bases from V and 6 bases from J, leaving 11 bases between. This CDR3 spans 12 amino acids. The CDR3 region has the DNA TGCAGCGTTGCTAAGTCCGGTGATACGCAGTATTTT. Amino acid sequence: CSVAKSGDTQYF.

This chain uses TRBV6-5 with TRBJ1-5; no reliable D call. Trimming stripped 4 bases from V and 0 bases from J, with 13 bases between. Germline values: CDR1 MNHEY, CDR2 SVGAGI. This CDR3 has 16 residues. In DNA, the CDR3 is TGTGCCAGCAGTTGGGAGCGGGCGACTAGCAATCAGCCCCAGCATTTT. Amino acid sequence: CASSWERATSNQPQHF.

The CDR3 DNA sequence: TGCGCCAGCAGCCCGGGGACAGGGGAAACTAATGAAAAACTGTTTTTT. Translation gives CASSPGTGETNEKLFF. This chain joins TRBV4-1 and TRBJ1-4, with 10 bases lining up with TRBD1. CDR3 length: 16 residues. J was trimmed by 1 base and V by 4 bases; bases with no gene match: 3. CDR1 is MGHRA and CDR2 is YSYEKL in the germline V gene.

This clone was seen only a few times. The J gene is TRBJ2-1, the V gene TRBV27; 9 bases agree with TRBD1. The CDR3 covers 16 residues. With 1 base clipped from V and 2 bases from J, the junction kept 3 bases outside the gene matches. Germline-derived CDR1 and CDR2 are MNHEY and SMNVEV (reference sequence). CDR3 sequence reads: CASSLFDRGAYNEQFF. CDR3 in DNA: TGTGCCAGCAGTTTATTCGACAGGGGGGCCTACAATGAGCAGTTCTTC.

In this sample, this clone turned up a few times. The V and J genes are TRBV2 and TRBJ1-2; D may be TRBD1 (5 bases). This CDR3 is 13 amino acids long. Germline CDR1 is SNHLY and CDR2 is FYNNEI. Trimming pared 6 bases from V and 4 bases from J, leaving 12 bases between. Here the CDR3 reads CASRDGGSYGYTF. DNA of the CDR3: TGTGCCAGCAGGGACGGGGGAAGCTATGGCTACACCTTC.

The CDR3 protein is CASRDSVYNEQFF. CDR3 nucleotide sequence: TGTGCCAGCAGGGACAGCGTCTACAATGAGCAGTTCTTC. This sequence joins TRBV28 and TRBJ2-1; tentative D call: TRBD1 (6 bases). V shed 6 bases and J shed 3 bases, with 9 bases lying between them. The CDR3 is 13 residues long. CDR1 and CDR2 (germline): MDHEN, SYDVKM.

This chain joins TRBV19 and TRBJ2-7; TRBD2 matches 7 bases. This CDR3 is 15 amino acids long. After removal of 3 bases from V and 4 bases from J, the junction contained 9 bases not matched to a gene. In germline, CDR1 is LNHDA, CDR2 SQIVND (reference sequence). The CDR3 DNA reads TGTGCCAGTAGTATCGGCGGGAGAGGGTTGTACGAGCAGTACTTC. Encoded protein: CASSIGGRGLYEQYF.

The genes are TRBV7-2 and TRBJ1-4; 10 bases are a match to TRBD1. This CDR3 comprises 15 residues. CDR1 is SGHTA and CDR2 is FQGNSA in the germline V gene. Unmatched junction bases numbered 10, after V lost 4 bases and J lost 11 bases. CDR3 sequence (DNA): TGTGCCAGCAGCTCAGAGGGGACAGGGGTCTCGAAACTGTTTTTT. The encoded protein is CASSSEGTGVSKLFF.

The chain carries TRBV5-1 and TRBJ2-2, with a tentative D call TRBD2 (7 bases). The germline V gene encodes CDR1 SGHRS and CDR2 YFSETQ. The V end lost 0 bases, the J end lost 4 bases, and 13 bases lay between the germline ends. This CDR3 comprises 16 residues. CDR3 coding DNA: TGCGCCAGCAGCTTGGAGGTTCGGGGGGCCACCGGGGAGCTGTTTTTT. Its translation: CASSLEVRGATGELFF. Drawing the rest from reference TRBV5-1 and TRBJ2-2, the complete variable domain is KAGVTQTPRYLIKTRGQQVTLSCSPISGHRSVSWYQQTPGQGLQFLFEYFSETQRNKGNFPGRFSGRQFSNSRSEMNVSTLELGDSALYLCASSLEVRGATGELFFGEGSRLTVL.

The chain recombines TRBV19 with TRBJ2-5; perhaps TRBD1 as D (6 bases). There are 16 residues in the CDR3. Trimming pared 3 bases from V and 2 bases from J, leaving 16 bases between. The germline V gene has CDR1 LNHDA and CDR2 SQIVND (reference sequence). The CDR3, as DNA: TGTGCCAGTAGTATCTCCGCCGGGACAACACAAGAGACCCAGTACTTC. Protein: CASSISAGTTQETQYF.

The V call is TRBV19, the J call TRBJ2-5; D might be TRBD1 (6 bases). V lost 5 bases and J 5 bases, leaving 12 bases between the germline ends. CDR1 is LNHDA, CDR2 SQIVND, per germline (reference sequence). The CDR3 sequence is 13 residues long. The CDR3 coding sequence is TGTGCCAGTAGTGTCAGGGGACGGGAGACCCAGTACTTC. Residues: CASSVRGRETQYF.

The gene calls are TRBV11-2 and TRBJ1-6, with D maybe TRBD1 (6 bases). Trimming removed 5 bases at V and 6 bases at J, with 11 bases between. This CDR3 is built from 14 residues. CDR1 is SGHAT, CDR2 FQNNGV, per germline. This CDR3 reads CASSITGLNSPLHF. Written as DNA, the CDR3 is TGTGCCAGCAGCATCACAGGGCTTAATTCACCCCTCCACTTT.